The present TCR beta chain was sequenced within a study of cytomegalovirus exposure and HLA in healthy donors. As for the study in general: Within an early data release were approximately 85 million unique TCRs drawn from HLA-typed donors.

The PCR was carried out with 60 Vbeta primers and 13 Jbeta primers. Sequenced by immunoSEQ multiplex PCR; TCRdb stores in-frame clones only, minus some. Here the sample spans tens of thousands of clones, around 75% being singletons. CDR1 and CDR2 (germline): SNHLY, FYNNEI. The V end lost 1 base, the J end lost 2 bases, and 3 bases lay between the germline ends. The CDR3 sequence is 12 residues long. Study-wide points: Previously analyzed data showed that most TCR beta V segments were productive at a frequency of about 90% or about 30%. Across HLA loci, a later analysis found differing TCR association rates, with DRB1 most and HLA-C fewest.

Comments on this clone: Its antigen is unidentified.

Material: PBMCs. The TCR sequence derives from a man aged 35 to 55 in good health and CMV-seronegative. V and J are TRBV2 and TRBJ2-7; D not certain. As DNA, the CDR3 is TGTGCCAGCAGTGAAGGGCCCTACGAGCAGTACTTC. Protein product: CASSEGPYEQYF.